Following are 6 T cell receptor beta chains from one sample sequenced in a study of blood T cell repertoires in COVID-19. Profiling relied on immunoSEQ multiplex PCR, and the TCRdb table lists in-frame clones only, not all of them. The data hold about 460,000 clones, with around nine tenths observed a single time. Material: PBMCs or T cells enriched from blood (not recorded which). These receptors came from a woman aged 55-70 years who had recovered from COVID-19.

The J gene is TRBJ1-1, the V gene TRBV6-5; TRBD1 agrees at 8 bases. The CDR3 has 16 amino acids. Looked up from germline, CDR1 is MNHEY and CDR2 is SVGAGI. J was trimmed by 3 bases and V by 4 bases; bases with no gene match: 10. CDR3 sequence reads: CASSLSGGWGDTEAFF. CDR3 nucleotide sequence: TGTGCCAGCAGTTTATCAGGGGGCTGGGGGGACACTGAAGCTTTCTTT.

This chain connects TRBV4-1 to TRBJ2-3; 8 bases fit TRBD2. Germline-derived CDR1 and CDR2 are MGHRA and YSYEKL. V shed 0 bases, J shed 1 base, and the junction held 9 bases outside the gene matches. The CDR3 spans 18 residues. The CDR3 spells CASSQDTGGGTRTDTQYF. In DNA form, the CDR3 reads TGCGCCAGCAGCCAAGATACGGGCGGGGGGACCCGCACAGATACGCAGTATTTT.

The rearrangement joins TRBV5-1 to TRBJ1-1; D unclear. The V end was cut by 3 bases, the J end by 4 bases, with 16 bases between. CDR1 and CDR2 from the germline V gene are SGHRS and YFSETQ. The CDR3 loop spans 15 amino acids. CDR3 DNA sequence: TGCGCCAGCAGCTGGGATAAACGGGGAGGCACTGAAGCTTTCTTT. Amino acids: CASSWDKRGGTEAFF.

V usage is TRBV4-2 and J usage is TRBJ2-1; 15 bases match TRBD2. The V and J ends lost 2 bases and 7 bases, in that order; junction bases with no gene match: 6. This CDR3 is built from 17 residues. Per the germline V gene, CDR1 is LGHNA and CDR2 is YNFKEQ. The CDR3 nucleotides read TGTGCCAGCAGCCAACCATCCGGGACTAGCGGGGGGAATGAGCAGTTCTTC. Amino acid sequence: CASSQPSGTSGGNEQFF.

The gene calls are TRBV3-1 (or the pseudogene TRBV3-2) and TRBJ2-7; 10 nucleotides agree with TRBD2. The CDR3 loop spans 16 amino acids. The germline V gene has CDR1 LGHDT and CDR2 YNNKEL (reference sequence). V was pared by 1 base and J by 1 base, with 4 bases of the junction left unmatched. The CDR3 is CASSQGPAGGSYEQYF. CDR3 in DNA: TGTGCCAGCAGCCAAGGCCCAGCGGGGGGGTCCTACGAGCAGTACTTC.

On this clone: Other DNA sequences within the sample encode an identical CDR3. V gene TRBV7-2 combines with J gene TRBJ1-2; 10 bases agree with TRBD1. CDR3 length: 14 residues. V trimming: 5 bases; J trimming: 4 bases; junction bases outside the gene matches: 4. CDR1 is SGHTA and CDR2 is FQGNSA in the germline V gene. The CDR3 sequence: CASSRTGGSYGYTF. CDR3 DNA: TGTGCCAGCAGCCGGACAGGGGGGAGCTATGGCTACACCTTC.